Many counts were recorded for the clone carrying this T cell receptor (beta chain). Uncontrolled infection, other autoimmune disease, pregnancy or lactation led to exclusion. Orbital computed tomography, thyroid ultrasound, serum thyroxine and TRAb, and clinical symptoms together informed the diagnoses. This entry belongs to a study of T cells in Graves' hyperthyroidism and ophthalmopathy. Trimming took 7 bases from V and 4 from J, leaving 14 bases between them. Germline loops: CDR1 SNHLY, CDR2 FYNNEI. The CDR3 extends over 13 amino acids. Template material for amplifying TCR beta CDR3 regions consisted of RNA transcripts. Using the HTBI primer set, a first-round RT-PCR was run on the TCR CDR3. One entry per CDR3 protein, called by TCRdb with MiXCR from the multiplex PCR reads. The data contain hundreds of thousands of distinct CDR3 sequences, approximately 13% of them seen just once; the ten biggest clones take up over 8.5%.

Sequenced input: blood. This receptor was obtained from a woman between 18 and 29 years old with Graves' hyperthyroidism. This chain links TRBV2 with TRBJ2-7; D not certain. Here the CDR3 reads CASTLTEDYEQYF. CDR3 sequence (DNA): TGTGCCAGCACCTTAACTGAGGATTACGAGCAGTACTTC.